This T cell receptor beta chain was sequenced in a study of monozygotic twins with cystic fibrosis. The study's findings and limits: Clonality was generally low (median approximately 0.0088), higher in the most severe patients. Monozygotic CF twin pairs shared significantly more nucleotide-identical clonotypes than unrelated CF individuals did. Co-twins had the most similar V usage for 13 of 16 pairs, J for 8.

Germline loops: CDR1 MNHEY, CDR2 SVGAGI. The CDR3 runs 14 residues. The trim removed 8 bases at V and 5 bases at J, leaving 9 bases unmatched. Concerning this clone: The target antigen is unknown.

Profiled with immunoSEQ multiplex PCR; TCRdb holds only in-frame clones, not every one. The sample holds 30,000 or so clones, more than 60% seen once. The chain carries TRBV6-5 and TRBJ1-5, with 7 bases matching TRBD1. This TCR came from a girl aged 5 to 17 with cystic fibrosis. The specimen sequenced was blood. This CDR3 reads CASRHRGEDQPQHF. The CDR3 DNA follows: TGTGCCAGCCGCCACAGGGGAGAAGATCAGCCCCAGCATTTT.